The T cell receptor (beta chain) described here comes from a study of blood T cell repertoires in COVID-19. Study-wide context: The United States, Italy and Spain provided the acute and convalescent COVID-19 samples. T cells, B-cell-depleted T cells, or PBMCs provided the cDNA or gDNA that served as material.

In the authors' methods: The assay estimated nucleated cells by amplifying reference gene primers. Assay used: immunoSEQ multiplex PCR; TCRdb lists only in-frame clones, some missing. The DNA was the basis for D and trimming; V, J and clone size are from that table. The sample lists about 200,000 clones; around nine tenths were seen once. In its sample, this clone was seen a few times. Germline V gene lookup returns CDR1 LGHDT and CDR2 YNNKEL (reference sequence). The V and J ends lost 0 bases and 6 bases respectively, with 18 bases between them. The CDR3 covers 18 residues. The chain couples TRBV3-1 (or the pseudogene TRBV3-2) to TRBJ1-6, with D hard to call. The sample consisted of peripheral blood. This clonotype was sampled from a man between 60 and 75 years old who had recovered from COVID-19. The CDR3 coding sequence is TGTGCCAGCAGCCAAGAACAAGGAACGCCTCGGGGTAATTCACCCCTCCACTTT. Its protein is CASSQEQGTPRGNSPLHF.